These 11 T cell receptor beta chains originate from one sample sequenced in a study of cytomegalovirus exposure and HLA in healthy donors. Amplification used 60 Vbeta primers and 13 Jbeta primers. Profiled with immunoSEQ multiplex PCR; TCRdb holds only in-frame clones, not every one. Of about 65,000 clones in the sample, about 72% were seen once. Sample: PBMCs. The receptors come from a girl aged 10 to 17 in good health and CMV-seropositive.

The CDR3 protein is CASSFQNSPLHF. CDR3 nucleotide sequence: TGTGCCAGCAGTTTCCAGAATTCACCCCTCCACTTT. The chain couples TRBV6-5 to TRBJ1-6; D is unclear. CDR1 and CDR2 (germline): MNHEY, SVGAGI. The germline V and J ends were trimmed by 4 bases and 7 bases, with 5 bases remaining between them. The CDR3 has 12 residues.

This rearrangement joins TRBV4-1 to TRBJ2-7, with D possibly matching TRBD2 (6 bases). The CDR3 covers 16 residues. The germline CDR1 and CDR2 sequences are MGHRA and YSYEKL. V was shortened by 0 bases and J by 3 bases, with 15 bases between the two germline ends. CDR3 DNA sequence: TGCGCCAGCAGCCAAGATCTACTAGCCGGAGGCTACGAGCAGTACTTC. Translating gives CASSQDLLAGGYEQYF.

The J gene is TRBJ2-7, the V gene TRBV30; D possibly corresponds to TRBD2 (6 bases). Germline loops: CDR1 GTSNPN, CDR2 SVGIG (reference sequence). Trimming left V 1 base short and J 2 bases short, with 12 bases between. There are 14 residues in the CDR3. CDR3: CAWSGTGAPYEQYF. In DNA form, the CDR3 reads TGTGCCTGGAGTGGAACGGGAGCCCCCTACGAGCAGTACTTC.

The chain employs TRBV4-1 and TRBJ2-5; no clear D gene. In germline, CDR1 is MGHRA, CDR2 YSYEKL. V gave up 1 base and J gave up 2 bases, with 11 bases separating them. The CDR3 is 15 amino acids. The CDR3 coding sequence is TGCGCCAGCAGCCAAGGCGTGCGACAACAAGAGACCCAGTACTTC. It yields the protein CASSQGVRQQETQYF.

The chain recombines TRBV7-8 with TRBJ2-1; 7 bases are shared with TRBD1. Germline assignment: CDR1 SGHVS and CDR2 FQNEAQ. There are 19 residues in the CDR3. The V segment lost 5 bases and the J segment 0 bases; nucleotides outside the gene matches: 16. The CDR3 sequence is CASSAGYTGERTSYNEQFF. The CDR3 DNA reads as TGTGCCAGCAGCGCTGGTTATACAGGGGAACGGACCTCCTACAATGAGCAGTTCTTC. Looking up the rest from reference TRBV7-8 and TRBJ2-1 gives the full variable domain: GAGVSQSPRYKVAKRGQDVALRCDPISGHVSLFWYQQALGQGPEFLTYFQNEAQLDKSGLPSDRFFAERPEGSVSTLKIQRTQQEDSAVYLCASSAGYTGERTSYNEQFFGPGTRLTVL.

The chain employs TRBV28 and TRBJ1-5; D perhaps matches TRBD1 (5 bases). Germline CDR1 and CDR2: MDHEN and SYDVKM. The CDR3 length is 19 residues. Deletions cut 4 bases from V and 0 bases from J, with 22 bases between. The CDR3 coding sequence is TGTGCCAGCAGTTCGACTTACTTCCTCACCAGGGATAGCAATCAGCCCCAGCATTTT. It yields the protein CASSSTYFLTRDSNQPQHF. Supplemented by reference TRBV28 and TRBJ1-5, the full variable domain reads DVKVTQSSRYLVKRTGEKVFLECVQDMDHENMFWYRQDPGLGLRLIYFSYDVKMKEKGDIPEGYSVSREKKERFSLILESASTNQTSMYLCASSSTYFLTRDSNQPQHFGDGTRLSIL.

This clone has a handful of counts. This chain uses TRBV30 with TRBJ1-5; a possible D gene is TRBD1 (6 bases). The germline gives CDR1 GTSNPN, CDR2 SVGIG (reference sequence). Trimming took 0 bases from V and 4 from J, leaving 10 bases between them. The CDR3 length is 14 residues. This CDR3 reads CAWSVQGQNQPQHF. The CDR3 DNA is TGTGCCTGGAGTGTACAAGGACAGAATCAGCCCCAGCATTTT.

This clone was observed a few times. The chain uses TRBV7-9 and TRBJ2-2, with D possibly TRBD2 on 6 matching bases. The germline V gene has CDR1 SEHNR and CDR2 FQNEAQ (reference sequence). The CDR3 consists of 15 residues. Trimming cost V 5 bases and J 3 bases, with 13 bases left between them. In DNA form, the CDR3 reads TGTGCCAGCAGCCCGACGGGACTCTACACCGGGGAGCTGTTTTTT. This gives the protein CASSPTGLYTGELFF.

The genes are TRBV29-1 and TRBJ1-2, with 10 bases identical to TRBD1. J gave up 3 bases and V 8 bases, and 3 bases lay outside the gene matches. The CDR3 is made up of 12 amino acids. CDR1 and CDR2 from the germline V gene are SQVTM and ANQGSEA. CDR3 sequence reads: CSSTGGDYGYTF. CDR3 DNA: TGCAGCTCGACAGGGGGCGACTATGGCTACACCTTC. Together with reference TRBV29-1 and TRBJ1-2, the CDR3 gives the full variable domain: SAVISQKPSRDICQRGTSLTIQCQVDSQVTMMFWYRQQPGQSLTLIATANQGSEATYESGFVIDKFPISRPNLTFSTLTVSNMSPEDSSIYLCSSTGGDYGYTFGSGTRLTVV.

The CDR3 protein is CASSYDRGHGNTIYF. The CDR3 DNA reads TGTGCCAGCAGTTACGACAGGGGGCATGGAAACACCATATATTTT. The chain combines TRBV6-5 with TRBJ1-3; 10 nucleotides align to TRBD1. The junction had 1 base not matched to a gene; V was cut back by 2 bases and J by 3 bases. The CDR3 contains 15 residues. Looked up from germline, CDR1 is MNHEY and CDR2 is SVGAGI.

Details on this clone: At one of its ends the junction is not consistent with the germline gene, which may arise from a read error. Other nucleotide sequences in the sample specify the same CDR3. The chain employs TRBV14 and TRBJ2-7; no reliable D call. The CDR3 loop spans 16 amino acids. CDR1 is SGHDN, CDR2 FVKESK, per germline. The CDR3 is CASSQVPWAATYEQYF. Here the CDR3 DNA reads TGTGCCAGCAGCCAAGTTCCCTGGGCAGCTACCTACGAGCAATACTTC.